A single sample gave rise to the 26 T cell receptor beta chains below, sequenced in a study of cytomegalovirus exposure and HLA in healthy donors. The study ran its PCR with 60 Vbeta and 13 Jbeta primers. Assay: immunoSEQ multiplex PCR; the TCRdb copy retains only in-frame clones and omits some. The table shows fewer than 250,000 clones, with around 78% occurring only once. Sequencing was carried out using PBMCs. All receptors come from a woman aged 30 to 39 in good health and CMV-seropositive.

This clone showed up many times. The chain has TRBV4-1 and TRBJ1-4; 7 nucleotides align to TRBD1. Germline V CDR1 and CDR2: MGHRA, YSYEKL. The CDR3 loop spans 18 amino acids. The V gene end was trimmed by 1 base and the J gene end by 7 bases; junction bases not matched to a gene: 15. The CDR3 sequence: CASSQALGQIGGIEKLFF. In nucleotides, the CDR3 is TGCGCCAGCAGCCAAGCCCTGGGACAGATCGGCGGTATTGAAAAACTGTTTTTT.

The chain recombines TRBV5-6 with TRBJ2-3, with 13 bases lining up with TRBD2. CDR3 size: 15 residues. Trimming took 4 bases from V and 4 from J; bases not matched to a gene: 3. Germline CDR1 is SGHDT and CDR2 is YYEEEE. CDR3 DNA: TGTGCCAGCAGCCCTACTAGCGGGGGGGCAGATACGCAGTATTTT. This codes for CASSPTSGGADTQYF. Full variable domain (missing parts from reference TRBV5-6 and TRBJ2-3): DAGVTQSPTHLIKTRGQQVTLRCSPKSGHDTVSWYQQALGQGPQFIFQYYEEEERQRGNFPDRFSGHQFPNYSSELNVNALLLGDSALYLCASSPTSGGADTQYFGPGTRLTVL.

J is TRBJ2-3 and V is TRBV6-5; D unclear. Per the germline V gene, CDR1 is MNHEY and CDR2 is SVGAGI. V was clipped by 0 bases and J by 5 bases, with 9 bases between them. The CDR3 sequence is 14 residues long. The CDR3 loop reads CASSYSTPGDTQYF. In DNA, the CDR3 is TGTGCCAGCAGTTACTCGACCCCGGGAGATACGCAGTATTTT.

This clone appeared a single time. This chain joins TRBV28 and TRBJ1-2; 10 bases fit TRBD1. The V gene's germline CDR1 is MDHEN and CDR2 SYDVKM. V lost 4 bases and J lost 1; bases outside the gene matches: 6. CDR3 length equals 16 residues. The CDR3 loop is CASSSTGGVVNYGYTF. The CDR3 nucleotides read TGTGCCAGCAGTTCGACAGGGGGCGTTGTTAACTATGGCTACACCTTC.

The chain is built from TRBV10-1 and TRBJ2-3; TRBD2 matches 7 bases. V lost 6 bases, J lost 5 bases, and 14 bases stayed unmatched. Germline V gives CDR1 WNHNN, CDR2 SYGVQD (reference sequence). This CDR3 is built from 16 residues. The CDR3 protein is CASSPSGTPKQDTQYF. The CDR3 nucleotides read TGCGCCAGCAGCCCCAGCGGGACCCCGAAGCAAGATACGCAGTATTTT.

The CDR3 is CASSQDRQGEKAFF. The CDR3 DNA sequence: TGTGCCAGCAGCCAAGATAGGCAGGGTGAAAAGGCTTTCTTT. The rearrangement links TRBV14 to TRBJ1-1; tentatively, D is TRBD1 (5 bases). The CDR3 has 14 residues. Germline V lookup: CDR1 SGHDN, CDR2 FVKESK. Between the trimmed V and J ends, which lost 0 bases and 11 bases, there was a span of 16 bases.

The chain couples TRBV11-2 to TRBJ2-5; weak D call: TRBD2 (5 bases). Germline loops: CDR1 SGHAT, CDR2 FQNNGV. The CDR3 consists of 15 residues. Deletions cut 2 bases from V and 3 bases from J, with 13 bases between. The CDR3 bases are TGTGCCAGCAGCTTATCCGCCCGGGGAGAAGAGACCCAGTACTTC. This gives the protein CASSLSARGEETQYF.

This clone turned up a few times. V usage is TRBV6-5 and J usage is TRBJ2-2, with 8 bases identical to TRBD1. J was trimmed by 4 bases and V by 4 bases; bases with no gene match: 5. CDR3 length equals 15 residues. Germline V gene data show CDR1 as MNHEY and CDR2 as SVGAGI. CDR3 nucleotides: TGTGCCAGCAGTTGGACAGGGTATATCACCGGGGAGCTGTTTTTT. Translated, it gives CASSWTGYITGELFF.

The V gene is TRBV6-6, the J gene TRBJ2-5; 7 bases are a match to TRBD2. Germline V gives CDR1 MNHNY, CDR2 SVGAGI (reference sequence). This CDR3 comprises 16 residues. V was pared by 7 bases and J by 5 bases, with 16 bases of the junction left unmatched. The CDR3: CASTGALARAVETQYF. CDR3 sequence (DNA): TGTGCCAGCACTGGGGCACTAGCGCGAGCTGTGGAGACCCAGTACTTC.

The CDR3 loop is CASTPEEYYGYTF. As DNA, the CDR3 is TGTGCCAGCACGCCCGAGGAGTACTATGGCTACACCTTC. J is TRBJ1-2 and V is TRBV6-6; D gene unclear. This CDR3 has 13 residues. The V end lost 7 bases, the J end lost 3 bases, and 12 bases lay between the germline ends. Germline V gene data show CDR1 as MNHNY and CDR2 as SVGAGI (reference sequence).

The rearrangement links TRBV27 to TRBJ2-7; D gene uncertain. Germline values: CDR1 MNHEY, CDR2 SMNVEV (reference sequence). The CDR3 totals 13 residues. Trimming took off 2 bases at V and 1 base at J, with 6 bases between the two ends. The CDR3 DNA reads as TGTGCCAGCAGTTTACGCGGTTCCTACGAGCAGTACTTC. Translated, it gives CASSLRGSYEQYF.

This chain joins TRBV5-1 and TRBJ2-1, with D possibly matching TRBD2 (5 bases). This CDR3 comprises 13 residues. The V gene lost 2 bases and the J gene lost 7 bases, with 10 bases spanning the gap. Germline V gene data show CDR1 as SGHRS and CDR2 as YFSETQ. The CDR3 bases are TGCGCCAGCAGCTTAGAGCGGTTAAATGAGCAGTTCTTC. Residues: CASSLERLNEQFF.

The chain has TRBV5-6 and TRBJ2-1; D is perhaps TRBD1 (6 bases). V dropped 5 bases and J dropped 5 bases, with 17 bases sitting between them. The germline V gene encodes CDR1 SGHDT and CDR2 YYEEEE. This CDR3 has 15 residues. The CDR3 reads CASSWAQGHHNEQFF. The CDR3 bases are TGTGCCAGCAGTTGGGCGCAGGGGCACCACAATGAGCAGTTCTTC.

The genes are TRBV5-1 and TRBJ2-4; a weak D match, TRBD2 (5 bases). The CDR3 consists of 15 residues. The germline V gene encodes CDR1 SGHRS and CDR2 YFSETQ. V lost 0 bases and J 5 bases, leaving 12 bases between the germline ends. The CDR3 region is CASSLAPPGENIQYF. As DNA, the CDR3 is TGCGCCAGCAGCTTGGCTCCTCCCGGGGAAAACATTCAGTACTTC. Based on the CDR3 plus reference TRBV5-1 and TRBJ2-4, the full variable domain is KAGVTQTPRYLIKTRGQQVTLSCSPISGHRSVSWYQQTPGQGLQFLFEYFSETQRNKGNFPGRFSGRQFSNSRSEMNVSTLELGDSALYLCASSLAPPGENIQYFGAGTRLSVL.

The chain links TRBV13 to TRBJ2-5; the D is unclear. V lost 4 bases, J lost 2 bases, and 11 bases lay in between. Germline values: CDR1 PRHDT, CDR2 FYEKMQ (reference sequence). This CDR3 has 14 residues. In DNA, the CDR3 is TGTGCCAGCAGCTCGGCGACACAACAAGAGACCCAGTACTTC. Amino acid sequence: CASSSATQQETQYF.

V gene TRBV6-1 combines with J gene TRBJ1-2; D ambiguous. V lost 2 bases and J lost 6, with 7 bases in between. The CDR3 extends over 12 amino acids. Germline V gene lookup returns CDR1 MNHNS and CDR2 SASEGT. The CDR3 sequence: CASSERPDGYTF. CDR3 coding DNA: TGTGCCAGCAGTGAACGCCCGGATGGCTACACCTTC.

This chain connects TRBV5-1 to TRBJ2-5; possible D gene TRBD2, 6 bases. The DNA end lines up better with TRBJ2-7; the J call may be wrong. The germline V gene has CDR1 SGHRS and CDR2 YFSETQ. There are 13 residues in the CDR3. In DNA, the CDR3 is TGCGCCAGCGCCCTTGGGGCGGGGTACGAGCAGTACTTC. Protein sequence: CASALGAGYEQYF.

This rearrangement joins TRBV28 to TRBJ2-7; D gene ambiguous. V lost 4 bases, J lost 4 bases, and 11 bases lay in between. Germline V gene sequence: CDR1 MDHEN, CDR2 SYDVKM. This CDR3 has 13 residues. As DNA, the CDR3 is TGTGCCAGCAGTTCGAAGAGATCATACGAGCAGTACTTC. Translation: CASSSKRSYEQYF.

The rearrangement links TRBV2 to TRBJ2-5; 7 bases are shared with TRBD1. After removal of 5 bases from V and 2 bases from J, the junction contained 5 bases not matched to a gene. The CDR3 runs 14 residues. Germline-derived CDR1 and CDR2 are SNHLY and FYNNEI. CDR3 in amino acids: CASSSGTDQETQYF. The CDR3 nucleotides read TGTGCCAGCAGTTCCGGGACAGATCAAGAGACCCAGTACTTC.

This sequence joins TRBV4-3 and TRBJ2-7, with 12 bases fitting TRBD1. The trim removed 0 bases at V and 4 bases at J, leaving 7 bases unmatched. This CDR3 contains 17 residues. The germline V gene encodes CDR1 LGHNA and CDR2 YSLEER. The CDR3: CASSQDWDRGLGYEQYF. The CDR3 DNA is TGCGCCAGCAGCCAAGACTGGGACAGGGGGCTAGGGTACGAGCAGTACTTC.

V is TRBV27 and J is TRBJ1-1, with 9 bases identical to TRBD1. The CDR3 contains 17 residues. Trimming cost V 2 bases and J 5 bases; bases outside gene matches: 12. Germline CDR1 reads MNHEY; CDR2 reads SMNVEV (reference sequence). CDR3 region: CASSLNTGGAERTEAFF. CDR3 coding DNA: TGTGCCAGCAGTTTAAACACAGGGGGCGCGGAGAGGACTGAAGCTTTCTTT.

The rearrangement joins TRBV6-1 to TRBJ1-1; D unresolved. This CDR3 has 15 residues. V was shortened by 6 bases and J by 1 base, with 15 bases between the two germline ends. CDR1 and CDR2 (germline): MNHNS, SASEGT. The CDR3 here is CASRGGPKPNTEAFF. In nucleotides, the CDR3 is TGTGCCAGCAGAGGCGGCCCTAAACCGAACACTGAAGCTTTCTTT.

The sample holds a few counts of this clone. The chain recombines TRBV28 with TRBJ1-5; 12 nucleotides align to TRBD1. This CDR3 comprises 16 residues. Trimming at V came to 7 bases and at J to 7 bases, leaving 11 bases not matched to a gene. Germline CDR1 reads MDHEN; CDR2 reads SYDVKM. CDR3: CASNFGGTGGEQPQHF. The CDR3 bases are TGTGCCAGCAACTTTGGGGGGACAGGGGGCGAACAGCCCCAGCATTTT.

Written as DNA, the CDR3 is TGTGCCAGCAGCAAGGGGGGGCGCCACGTTTATAATTCACCCCTCCACTTT. This gives the protein CASSKGGRHVYNSPLHF. The rearrangement links TRBV14 to TRBJ1-6, with a weak D call TRBD1 (6 bases). Between the trimmed V and J ends, which lost 5 bases and 4 bases, there was a span of 18 bases. Germline values: CDR1 SGHDN, CDR2 FVKESK. CDR3 length: 17 residues.

This clone was seen a single time. The V gene is TRBV5-1, the J gene TRBJ2-5; D is ambiguous. The CDR3 length is 12 residues. The germline V and J ends were trimmed by 4 bases and 4 bases, with 8 bases remaining between them. Germline CDR1 reads SGHRS; CDR2 reads YFSETQ. CDR3 coding DNA: TGCGCCAGCAGCGAGTCGGGAGAGACCCAGTACTTC. The encoded protein is CASSESGETQYF.

The rearrangement joins TRBV6-5 to TRBJ2-5, with D unclear. V lost 4 bases and J lost 5, with 17 bases in between. This CDR3 is 15 amino acids long. CDR1 and CDR2 (germline): MNHEY, SVGAGI. Here the CDR3 reads CASSSETRTRETQYF. CDR3 bases: TGTGCCAGCAGTTCGGAGACTCGTACGAGGGAGACCCAGTACTTC.